What follows is one TCR beta chain and its context. Its antigen is currently unknown. The data derive from a study of OX40 agonist ivuxolimab in advanced cancers. Study-wide background: Patients got intravenous ivuxolimab at 0.01 to 10 mg/kg every 2 weeks. Every patient in dose escalation had hepatocellular carcinoma, melanoma, renal cell or head and neck cancer.

The study's findings and limits: Expanded peripheral T cell antigen specificity was not determined.

Some clones are missing from TCRdb's copy, which holds only in-frame ones; the method was immunoSEQ multiplex PCR. The sample has under 95,000 clones; roughly 81% are singletons. The germline V gene has CDR1 MNHNY and CDR2 SVGAGI (reference sequence). This CDR3 is built from 13 residues. V was clipped by 6 bases and J by 8 bases; unmatched bases: 3. Blood sampling took place at baseline, cycle 4 day 1, and cycle 7 day 1. Sequencing was performed on CD4+ or CD8+ T cells sorted from blood, taken in a trial of the OX40 agonist ivuxolimab. This TCR derives from an adult with an advanced solid tumor such as melanoma, head and neck, liver or kidney cancer. The rearrangement links TRBV6-6 to TRBJ2-1; 11 bases line up with TRBD1. The CDR3 region has the DNA TGTGCCAGCAGCGAGGGACAGGGGGATGAGCAGTTCTTC. It is translated as CASSEGQGDEQFF.